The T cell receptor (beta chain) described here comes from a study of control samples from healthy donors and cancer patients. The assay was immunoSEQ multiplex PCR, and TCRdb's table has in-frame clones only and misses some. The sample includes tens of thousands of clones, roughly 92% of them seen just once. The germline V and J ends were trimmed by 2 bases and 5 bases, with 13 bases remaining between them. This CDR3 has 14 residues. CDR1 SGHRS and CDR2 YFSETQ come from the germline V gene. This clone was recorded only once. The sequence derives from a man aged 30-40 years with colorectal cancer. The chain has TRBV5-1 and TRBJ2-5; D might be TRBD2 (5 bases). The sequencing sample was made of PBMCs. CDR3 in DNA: TGCGCCAGCAGCTTTGCGGGTGCGAGTGAGACCCAGTACTTC. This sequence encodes CASSFAGASETQYF. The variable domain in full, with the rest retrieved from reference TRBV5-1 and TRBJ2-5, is KAGVTQTPRYLIKTRGQQVTLSCSPISGHRSVSWYQQTPGQGLQFLFEYFSETQRNKGNFPGRFSGRQFSNSRSEMNVSTLELGDSALYLCASSFAGASETQYFGPGTRLLVL.